These 30 T cell receptor beta chains came from one sample sequenced in a study of Graves' ophthalmopathy and Graves' hyperthyroidism (dated by TCRdb to the late 2010s). Sequencing was performed on an Illumina HiSeq 2000. TCR beta CDR3 regions were amplified from RNA transcripts for repertoire sequencing. A first-round RT-PCR used HTBI primers with the Qiagen OneStep RT-PCR kit, followed by a second-round multiplex PCR, size selection and purification. TCRdb trimmed the raw reads at Q25, called clones with MiXCR and kept productive beta chains. A single entry per CDR3 protein holds the most common genes and DNA from its merged rows. This sample lists 620,000 or so distinct CDR3 sequences; about a fifth were detected once. Around 7% of the sample goes to the ten largest clones. The source material was peripheral blood. All receptors derive from a woman aged 18-29 years with stable Graves' hyperthyroidism. Some clones in this sample may be carry-over from other donors' samples. Donor details come from another sample of the same person, matched by shared clones.

In nucleotides, the CDR3 is TGTGCCACCAGTGATTTCAGGGCAGAGACCCAGTACTTC. Its protein product is CATSDFRAETQYF. The chain uses TRBV24-1 and TRBJ2-5; D is possibly TRBD1 (5 bases). Between the trimmed V and J ends, which lost 1 base and 4 bases, there was a span of 6 bases. This CDR3 spans 13 amino acids. Germline lookup yields CDR1 KGHDR and CDR2 SFDVKD.

The rearrangement uses TRBV5-1 and TRBJ2-5, with a weak D call TRBD1 (6 bases). The germline CDR1 and CDR2 sequences are SGHRS and YFSETQ. V was cut by 4 bases and J by 5 bases, with 15 bases left in between. This CDR3 contains 14 residues. Here the CDR3 DNA reads TGCGCCAGCAGCGACAAACAGGGTTTGGAGACCCAGTACTTC. It codes for CASSDKQGLETQYF.

This sequence joins TRBV6-4 and TRBJ1-3; D is unclear. The CDR3 has 15 amino acids. Germline lookup yields CDR1 MRHNA and CDR2 SNTAGT. V was cut by 3 bases and J by 0 bases, with 9 bases left in between. CDR3 sequence: CASSEDGSSGNTIYF. CDR3 nucleotides: TGTGCCAGCAGTGAAGACGGAAGCTCTGGAAACACCATATATTTT.

At least ten counts were recorded for this clonotype. The chain is built from TRBV3-1 and TRBJ1-2; D unclear. CDR3 length: 14 residues. From germline, CDR1 is LGHDT and CDR2 YNNKEL (reference sequence). V shed 0 bases and J shed 4 bases, with 9 bases lying between them. CDR3 amino acids: CASSQESIPYGYTF. For the CDR3, the DNA is TGTGCCAGCAGCCAAGAGTCGATTCCCTATGGCTACACCTTC. The whole variable domain, remainder taken from reference TRBV3-1 and TRBJ1-2, is DTAVSQTPKYLVTQMGNDKSIKCEQNLGHDTMYWYKQDSKKFLKIMFSYNNKELIINETVPNRFSPKSPDKAHLNLHINSLELGDSAVYFCASSQESIPYGYTFGSGTRLTVV.

The chain employs TRBV7-6 and TRBJ1-1; 8 bases agree with TRBD1. From germline, CDR1 is SGHVS and CDR2 FNYEAQ. Losses at the gene ends were 6 bases for V and 7 bases for J; bases not matched to a gene: 10. The CDR3 is 14 amino acids. The chain's CDR3 is CASRQTGQAVEAFF. Here the CDR3 DNA reads TGTGCCAGCAGGCAGACGGGACAGGCGGTTGAAGCTTTCTTT.

The chain joins TRBV2 to TRBJ2-2; TRBD1 aligns across 8 bases. The germline CDR1 and CDR2 sequences are SNHLY and FYNNEI. The J segment lost 6 bases and the V segment lost 7 bases, leaving 1 base of the junction unmatched. The CDR3 has 12 residues. CDR3 bases: TGTGCCAGCACAGGGGGCCCCGGGGAGCTGTTTTTT. The encoded protein is CASTGGPGELFF. The whole variable domain, filled in from reference TRBV2 and TRBJ2-2, reads EPEVTQTPSHQVTQMGQEVILRCVPISNHLYFYWYRQILGQKVEFLVSFYNNEISEKSEIFDDQFSVERPDGSNFTLKIRSTKLEDSAMYFCASTGGPGELFFGEGSRLTVL.

There are many counts of this clonotype. The chain has TRBV6-5 and TRBJ1-3; D unclear. CDR3 length: 15 amino acids. V was shortened by 0 bases and J by 2 bases, with 8 bases between the two germline ends. CDR1 MNHEY and CDR2 SVGAGI come from the germline V gene. CDR3 coding DNA: TGTGCCAGCAGTTACTCAAAGAGGGCTGGAAACACCATATATTTT. It encodes CASSYSKRAGNTIYF.

The table lists this clonotype with many counts. The chain couples TRBV6-1 to TRBJ1-1, with no clear D. Trimming cost V 3 bases and J 1 base, with 9 bases left between them. The germline gives CDR1 MNHNS, CDR2 SASEGT. CDR3 size: 14 residues. Here the CDR3 reads CASSELSRNTEAFF. In DNA, the CDR3 is TGTGCCAGCAGTGAGCTGTCCAGGAACACTGAAGCTTTCTTT.

At least ten counts were recorded for this clonotype. V usage is TRBV30 and J usage is TRBJ1-1; 8 bases line up with TRBD1. V lost 5 bases to trimming and J lost 4 bases; unmatched junction nucleotides: 6. From germline, CDR1 is GTSNPN and CDR2 SVGIG (reference sequence). There are 13 residues in the CDR3. The CDR3 protein is CAWDGTGVTEAFF. CDR3 bases: TGTGCCTGGGATGGGACAGGAGTCACTGAAGCTTTCTTT.

This clonotype was counted many times. The gene calls are TRBV27 and TRBJ2-7, with a weak D call TRBD1 (6 bases). Germline V gives CDR1 MNHEY, CDR2 SMNVEV (reference sequence). V was shortened by 4 bases and J by 4 bases, with 14 bases between the two germline ends. CDR3 length equals 14 residues. CDR3 DNA: TGTGCCAGCAGTTCCCGGGACACATTATACGAGCAGTACTTC. It yields the protein CASSSRDTLYEQYF.

This clonotype has a count of ten or more. The genes are TRBV29-1 and TRBJ2-7; weak D call: TRBD1 (6 bases). Germline loops: CDR1 SQVTM, CDR2 ANQGSEA. The CDR3 sequence is 12 residues long. Trimming pared 6 bases from V and 2 bases from J, leaving 11 bases between. CDR3 sequence (DNA): TGCAGCGTGACGGACAGCGCCTACGAGCAGTACTTC. It translates to CSVTDSAYEQYF.

This clonotype was observed at least ten times. The rearrangement joins TRBV12-3 or TRBV12-4 to TRBJ2-7, with 10 positions matching TRBD1. Trimming took 2 bases from V and 3 from J; bases not matched to a gene: 7. This CDR3 contains 16 residues. The CDR3 DNA follows: TGTGCCAGCAGTTTAAGGGGACAGGGGTTCGGCTACGAGCAGTACTTC. Its protein is CASSLRGQGFGYEQYF.

This clonotype was found a few times. This chain joins TRBV28 and TRBJ2-5; either TRBD1 or TRBD2 may fit D (6 bases each). The germline V gene has CDR1 MDHEN and CDR2 SYDVKM. Trimming took 3 bases from V and 5 from J, leaving 13 bases between them. CDR3 length equals 14 residues. In nucleotides, the CDR3 is TGTGCCAGCAGTTTGAGGGGGGCATGGGAGACCCAGTACTTC. As protein: CASSLRGAWETQYF.

The chain combines TRBV6-1 with TRBJ1-5; TRBD1 matches at 7 bases. This CDR3 is built from 17 residues. With 5 bases clipped from V and 0 bases from J, the junction kept 10 bases outside the gene matches. Germline CDR1 and CDR2: MNHNS and SASEGT. The DNA for the CDR3 is TGTGCCAGCAGTACCTACCGAGACAGGGCTAGCAATCAGCCCCAGCATTTT. It yields the protein CASSTYRDRASNQPQHF.

V and J are TRBV20-1 and TRBJ2-1; a possible D gene is TRBD2 (5 bases). Germline V gives CDR1 DFQATT, CDR2 SNEGSKA (reference sequence). Trimming took 6 bases from V and 3 from J, leaving 9 bases between them. The length of the CDR3 is 12 residues. The CDR3 here is CSAGVNYNEQFF. The DNA for the CDR3 is TGCAGTGCCGGGGTAAACTACAATGAGCAGTTCTTC.

V and J are TRBV6-1 and TRBJ1-2, with a possible D match to TRBD1 (6 bases). CDR3 size: 15 residues. V lost 4 bases, J lost 1 base, and 13 bases lay in between. Germline CDR1 is MNHNS and CDR2 is SASEGT. The chain's CDR3 is CASSVRDKNNYGYTF. CDR3 DNA: TGTGCCAGCAGTGTACGGGACAAGAATAACTATGGCTACACCTTC.

Many counts were recorded for this clonotype. V and J are TRBV5-1 and TRBJ2-5, with a weak D call TRBD2 (5 bases). Germline CDR1 and CDR2: SGHRS and YFSETQ. The V end was cut by 4 bases, the J end by 4 bases, with 14 bases between. The CDR3 spans 14 residues. Written as DNA, the CDR3 is TGCGCCAGCAGCCCGCCGGTCGCGGGAGAGACCCAGTACTTC. This encodes CASSPPVAGETQYF.

The chain carries TRBV27 and TRBJ2-5; D possibly matches TRBD1 or TRBD2 (5 bases each). This CDR3 is built from 14 residues. Germline assignment: CDR1 MNHEY and CDR2 SMNVEV (reference sequence). With 7 bases removed from V and 5 bases from J, the gap between germline ends came to 17 bases. The CDR3 nucleotides are TGTGCCAGCACCAAATTGGGGACCTGGGAGACCCAGTACTTC. It translates to CASTKLGTWETQYF.

The table lists this clonotype with many counts. The rearrangement uses TRBV2 and TRBJ1-1; D gene uncertain. CDR3 length: 14 amino acids. The V end was cut by 3 bases, the J end by 6 bases, with 14 bases between. CDR1 and CDR2 from the germline V gene are SNHLY and FYNNEI. The DNA of the CDR3 is TGTGCCAGCAGTGAGAGCCAAGGGTTACCTGAAGCTTTCTTT. Amino acids: CASSESQGLPEAFF.

In its sample, this clonotype was seen many times. This chain connects TRBV29-1 to TRBJ1-2; 7 bases match TRBD1. Trimming cost V 3 bases and J 2 bases; bases outside gene matches: 3. The CDR3 has 13 amino acids. CDR1 and CDR2 (germline): SQVTM, ANQGSEA. Here the CDR3 DNA reads TGCAGCGTTGAGAGGGACAGCAACTATGGCTACACCTTC. The encoded protein is CSVERDSNYGYTF. The whole variable domain, remainder taken from reference TRBV29-1 and TRBJ1-2, is SAVISQKPSRDICQRGTSLTIQCQVDSQVTMMFWYRQQPGQSLTLIATANQGSEATYESGFVIDKFPISRPNLTFSTLTVSNMSPEDSSIYLCSVERDSNYGYTFGSGTRLTVV.

This clonotype appeared many times. J is TRBJ1-2 and V is TRBV13; 10 bases agree with TRBD1. V was clipped by 1 base and J by 2 bases; unmatched bases: 1. Germline V gene sequence: CDR1 PRHDT, CDR2 FYEKMQ (reference sequence). The CDR3 spans 15 residues. Here the CDR3 DNA reads TGTGCCAGCAGCTTAGCGGGACAGGGGAACTATGGCTACACCTTC. Translation gives CASSLAGQGNYGYTF. Full variable domain (missing parts from reference TRBV13 and TRBJ1-2): AAGVIQSPRHLIKEKRETATLKCYPIPRHDTVYWYQQGPGQDPQFLISFYEKMQSDKGSIPDRFSAQQFSDYHSELNMSSLELGDSALYFCASSLAGQGNYGYTFGSGTRLTVV.

In its sample, this clonotype was seen many times. The chain carries TRBV15 and TRBJ1-5; weak D call: TRBD1 (6 bases). CDR1 is LNHNV and CDR2 is YYDKDF in the germline V gene (reference sequence). This CDR3 comprises 15 residues. V lost 1 base to trimming and J lost 2 bases, with 9 bases between them. Written as DNA, the CDR3 is TGTGCCACCAGCAGAGTTCGACAGGGCAATCAGCCCCAGCATTTT. Its translation: CATSRVRQGNQPQHF. The complete variable domain, with remaining parts taken from reference TRBV15 and TRBJ1-5, reads DAMVIQNPRYQVTQFGKPVTLSCSQTLNHNVMYWYQQKSSQAPKLLFHYYDKDFNNEADTPDNFQSRRPNTSFCFLDIRSPGLGDTAMYLCATSRVRQGNQPQHFGDGTRLSIL.

This clonotype was detected many times. V is TRBV11-2 and J is TRBJ1-2, with 7 bases fitting TRBD1. The germline gives CDR1 SGHAT, CDR2 FQNNGV. V was clipped by 5 bases and J by 1 base; unmatched bases: 10. The CDR3 covers 16 residues. The CDR3 coding sequence is TGTGCCAGCAGCCCCACCCGGGACAGACGTAACTATGGCTACACCTTC. Its translation: CASSPTRDRRNYGYTF.

This rearrangement joins TRBV28 to TRBJ1-1; D possibly corresponds to TRBD1 (5 bases). The germline V gene has CDR1 MDHEN and CDR2 SYDVKM. Trimming stripped 5 bases from V and 0 bases from J, with 13 bases between. This CDR3 has 15 residues. The CDR3 region has the DNA TGTGCCAGCAGTACCCGGACATCTATGAACACTGAAGCTTTCTTT. This translates into CASSTRTSMNTEAFF.

This clonotype was counted at least ten times. This chain joins TRBV12-3 or TRBV12-4 and TRBJ2-7, with TRBD1 matching 8 bases. Trimming removed 4 bases from V and 5 bases from J; junction bases left unmatched: 7. The length of the CDR3 is 14 residues. The CDR3 protein is CASSYGQGVHEQYF. The CDR3 bases are TGTGCCAGCAGTTACGGACAGGGTGTGCACGAGCAGTACTTC.

This chain links TRBV7-9 with TRBJ2-2; no clear D gene. The CDR3 covers 14 residues. Trimming stripped 5 bases from V and 0 bases from J, with 7 bases between. Looked up from germline, CDR1 is SEHNR and CDR2 is FQNEAQ (reference sequence). The CDR3 DNA sequence: TGTGCCAGCAGCCGGTGGACGAACACCGGGGAGCTGTTTTTT. Its translation: CASSRWTNTGELFF.

This clonotype was observed many times. The genes are TRBV28 and TRBJ2-7; TRBD2 matches at 10 bases. This CDR3 has 16 amino acids. Germline assignment: CDR1 MDHEN and CDR2 SYDVKM. The ends lost 6 bases at V and 6 bases at J; junction bases unmatched: 14. The CDR3 nucleotides read TGTGCCAGCAGACACCTAGCGGGGGCCACCCCCCCCGAGCAGTACTTC. Translation gives CASRHLAGATPPEQYF.

This clonotype was counted at least ten times. The V and J genes are TRBV27 and TRBJ1-1; possible D gene TRBD1, 6 bases. V gave up 5 bases and J gave up 6 bases, with 13 bases separating them. CDR1 and CDR2 from the germline V gene are MNHEY and SMNVEV (reference sequence). This CDR3 comprises 13 residues. This chain's CDR3 is CASSLIQGAEAFF. The CDR3 bases are TGTGCCAGCAGTCTAATACAGGGCGCTGAAGCTTTCTTT.

This clonotype was detected ten times or more. The gene calls are TRBV28 and TRBJ2-7; D assignment may be TRBD1 or TRBD2 (6 bases each). The CDR3 consists of 14 residues. Germline V gene data show CDR1 as MDHEN and CDR2 as SYDVKM. Between the trimmed V and J ends, which lost 8 bases and 6 bases, there was a span of 20 bases. CDR3 nucleotides: TGTGCCAGCTCCGGAGGGACACGGGCGGGCGAGCAGTACTTC. Protein: CASSGGTRAGEQYF. Full variable domain (missing parts from reference TRBV28 and TRBJ2-7): DVKVTQSSRYLVKRTGEKVFLECVQDMDHENMFWYRQDPGLGLRLIYFSYDVKMKEKGDIPEGYSVSREKKERFSLILESASTNQTSMYLCASSGGTRAGEQYFGPGTRLTVT.

The V call is TRBV24-1, the J call TRBJ2-7; D might be TRBD1 or TRBD2, each matching 7 bases. Germline CDR1 KGHDR, CDR2 SFDVKD. This CDR3 is 15 amino acids long. Between the trimmed V and J ends, which lost 7 bases and 1 base, there was a span of 16 bases. The CDR3 coding sequence is TGTGCCACCAGCGCCGACAGGGAGGGATCCTACGAGCAGTACTTC. Translating it yields CATSADREGSYEQYF.